These 3 T cell receptor beta chains were all obtained from the same sample, sequenced in a study of PD-L1 blockade in urothelial cancer. Only in-frame clones appear in the TCRdb table, and some are missing; sequencing was by immunoSEQ multiplex PCR. Here the sample spans approximately 70,000 clones, 85% to 90% being singletons. The sample in question was PBMCs, obtained around atezolizumab (anti-PD-L1) treatment. The source is a man aged 55 to 69 with urothelial cancer.

The chain links TRBV30 to TRBJ2-7, with D possibly matching TRBD2 (7 bases). V lost 0 bases and J lost 6, with 15 bases in between. CDR3 length: 14 amino acids. Germline CDR1 is GTSNPN and CDR2 is SVGIG (reference sequence). CDR3 sequence: CAWSVLGGGREQYF. CDR3 sequence (DNA): TGTGCCTGGAGTGTACTAGGGGGGGGCCGCGAGCAGTACTTC.

The chain recombines TRBV30 with TRBJ1-6; 7 bases match TRBD1. The germline gives CDR1 GTSNPN, CDR2 SVGIG (reference sequence). J lost 4 bases, V lost 3 bases, and 12 bases had no gene match. The CDR3 runs 17 residues. The DNA of the CDR3 is TGTGCCTGGAGGGACAGCCAGGGGGGTCTATATAATTCACCCCTCCACTTT. Translating it yields CAWRDSQGGLYNSPLHF.

The chain links TRBV7-2 to TRBJ2-3, with D possibly being TRBD2 (5 bases). Germline loops: CDR1 SGHTA, CDR2 FQGNSA. There are 14 residues in the CDR3. Between the trimmed V and J ends, which lost 3 bases and 2 bases, there was a span of 9 bases. CDR3 coding DNA: TGTGCCAGCAGCTTTTCCGGGGTCACAGATACGCAGTATTTT. This codes for CASSFSGVTDTQYF.